Following are 15 T cell receptor beta chains from one sample sequenced in a study of HIV-infected patients and healthy controls. TCRdb itself ran the 5' RACE reads through MiXCR, one entry per CDR3 protein. The data show some 70,000 distinct CDR3 sequences, about 19% seen once. The sequenced sample was CD4+ T cells from blood. The receptors come from a human donor in good health.

This clonotype was found many times. The chain employs TRBV7-2 and TRBJ2-1, with TRBD1 as a possible D gene (6 bases). Germline V gene sequence: CDR1 SGHTA, CDR2 FQGNSA. With 5 bases removed from V and 1 base from J, the gap between germline ends came to 12 bases. The CDR3 totals 15 residues. DNA for the CDR3: TGTGCCAGCAGCGAGGGGGTAGCTTCCTACAATGAGCAGTTCTTC. Its protein product is CASSEGVASYNEQFF.

This clonotype was recorded at least ten times. The genes are TRBV12-3 or TRBV12-4 and TRBJ1-3; D is perhaps TRBD1 (6 bases). The V end was cut by 8 bases, the J end by 4 bases, with 15 bases between. The CDR3 sequence is 14 residues long. CDR3 residues: CASRRPGAGNTIYF. The CDR3 DNA is TGTGCCAGCCGAAGACCAGGGGCCGGAAACACCATATATTTT.

In its sample, this clonotype was seen many times. The chain uses TRBV7-9 and TRBJ1-1; D gene ambiguous. CDR3 length equals 13 residues. Trimming removed 1 base from V and 0 bases from J, with 3 bases in between. The V gene's germline CDR1 is SEHNR and CDR2 FQNEAQ (reference sequence). DNA for the CDR3: TGTGCCAGCAGCTTAGATCTGAACACTGAAGCTTTCTTT. As protein: CASSLDLNTEAFF.

This clonotype was seen repeatedly, ten times or more. The chain employs TRBV6-2 or TRBV6-3 and TRBJ2-3; 13 positions agree with TRBD2. CDR1 MNHEY and CDR2 SVGEGT come from the germline V gene. The CDR3 length is 17 residues. With V trimmed by 5 bases and J by 10 bases, 15 bases remained unmatched. The CDR3 region is CASSPPTSGGPRGSQYF. In DNA, the CDR3 is TGTGCCAGCAGTCCACCGACTAGCGGGGGGCCACGGGGGTCGCAGTATTTT.

The chain uses TRBV13 and TRBJ2-3; the D gene is possibly TRBD2 (5 bases). The CDR3 has 14 amino acids. V lost 4 bases and J 2 bases, leaving 10 bases between the germline ends. Germline CDR1 PRHDT, CDR2 FYEKMQ (reference sequence). The CDR3 DNA follows: TGTGCCAGCAGCTCAAGACTACCCACAGATACGCAGTATTTT. Translating gives CASSSRLPTDTQYF.

The genes are TRBV28 and TRBJ2-7; 9 nucleotides line up with TRBD2. The CDR3 has 14 amino acids. V trimming: 7 bases; J trimming: 2 bases; junction bases outside the gene matches: 6. CDR1 and CDR2 from the germline V gene are MDHEN and SYDVKM. CDR3 sequence reads: CASKKAGGAYEQYF. The CDR3 DNA is TGTGCCAGCAAAAAAGCGGGAGGAGCCTACGAGCAGTACTTC.

This clonotype was picked up a small number of times. The chain combines TRBV4-1 with TRBJ1-5; D remains unclear. Germline CDR1 reads MGHRA; CDR2 reads YSYEKL. V was trimmed by 3 bases and J by 4 bases, leaving 16 bases between them. The CDR3 has 16 amino acids. CDR3 bases: TGCGCCAGCAGCCACCCCCCGTTGGGGAGGAATCAGCCCCAGCATTTT. This codes for CASSHPPLGRNQPQHF.

This clonotype was counted ten times or more. The CDR3 spells CASSFFGTGPTDTQYF. The CDR3 nucleotides read TGCGCCAGCAGCTTTTTTGGGACAGGGCCCACAGATACGCAGTATTTT. The chain uses TRBV5-1 and TRBJ2-3, with 9 bases fitting TRBD1. Losses at the gene ends were 2 bases for V and 2 bases for J; bases not matched to a gene: 6. Germline CDR1 is SGHRS and CDR2 is YFSETQ. The CDR3 is 16 amino acids.

V usage is TRBV9 and J usage is TRBJ2-3; 7 bases match TRBD2. The CDR3 consists of 14 residues. Germline V gene lookup returns CDR1 SGDLS and CDR2 YYNGEE. Trimming cost V 3 bases and J 1 base; bases outside gene matches: 2. Here the CDR3 reads CASSDAGGTDTQYF. CDR3 bases: TGTGCCAGCAGCGATGCGGGGGGCACAGATACGCAGTATTTT.

The gene calls are TRBV10-2 and TRBJ2-7, with TRBD1 matching 7 bases. Germline CDR1 reads WSHSY; CDR2 reads SAAADI. The junction had 3 bases not matched to a gene; V was cut back by 1 base and J by 3 bases. There are 14 residues in the CDR3. CDR3 residues: CASSELGQSYEQYF. CDR3 coding DNA: TGCGCCAGCAGTGAGTTGGGACAGAGCTACGAGCAGTACTTC.

This clonotype was counted a few times. V usage is TRBV12-3 or TRBV12-4 and J usage is TRBJ1-1; D is uncertain. The CDR3 covers 14 residues. V was shortened by 1 base and J by 5 bases, with 11 bases between the two germline ends. The CDR3 DNA sequence: TGTGCCAGCAGTTTAGAAGCGGGGAGAACTGAAGCTTTCTTT. Its translation is CASSLEAGRTEAFF.

V gene TRBV24-1 combines with J gene TRBJ2-7; tentative D call: TRBD1 (7 bases). The CDR3 is 14 residues long. CDR1 is KGHDR and CDR2 is SFDVKD in the germline V gene. V shed 9 bases and J shed 2 bases, with 16 bases lying between them. CDR3 in DNA: TGTGCCACCGACTGGGAGGACAGGCCCTACGAGCAGTACTTC. Its protein product is CATDWEDRPYEQYF.

A few counts support this clonotype. This chain links TRBV12-3 or TRBV12-4 with TRBJ2-5, with 7 bases lining up with TRBD2. The CDR3 extends over 15 amino acids. The J segment lost 5 bases and the V segment lost 3 bases, leaving 9 bases of the junction unmatched. In DNA form, the CDR3 reads TGTGCCAGCAGTTTCTTCGGCGGGAGCAACGAGACCCAGTACTTC. As protein: CASSFFGGSNETQYF.

This clonotype was seen ten or more times. The gene calls are TRBV5-1 and TRBJ1-6; D is perhaps TRBD1 (5 bases). CDR1 is SGHRS, CDR2 YFSETQ, per germline. The V end lost 7 bases, the J end lost 6 bases, and 14 bases lay between the germline ends. CDR3 size: 14 residues. The CDR3, as DNA: TGCGCCAGCTCTTGGCAGGGTCGTAATTCACCCCTCCACTTT. Translation: CASSWQGRNSPLHF.

This clonotype was detected many times. The genes are TRBV29-1 and TRBJ2-3, with D tentatively TRBD2 (6 bases). Looked up from germline, CDR1 is SQVTM and CDR2 is ANQGSEA. The CDR3 is 12 amino acids. The V end lost 7 bases, the J end lost 6 bases, and 14 bases lay between the germline ends. DNA of the CDR3: TGCAGCGGAATCGGGGGTGCCGATACGCAGTATTTT. Translation gives CSGIGGADTQYF.